This TCR beta chain was captured by sequencing in a study of blood T cell repertoires in COVID-19. Study information: There were acute and convalescent COVID-19 samples, and they came from the United States, Italy and Spain. Sample material is recorded as cDNA or gDNA derived from T cells, B-cell-depleted T cells, or PBMCs.

TCRdb's table, derived via immunoSEQ multiplex PCR, lists solely in-frame clones and lacks some. The sample includes 80,000 to 100,000 clones, less than 95% of them seen just once. The CDR3 covers 19 residues. The V gene lost 1 base and the J gene lost 6 bases, with 24 bases spanning the gap. CDR1 is SGHVS and CDR2 is FNYEAQ in the germline V gene. The origin of this receptor is a man between 60 and 75 years old with acute or convalescent COVID-19. Sequences were obtained from peripheral blood. The chain combines TRBV7-6 with TRBJ2-2, with D possibly matching TRBD1 (6 bases). CDR3 DNA: TGTGCCAGCAGCTTAGAAATTGCCAGGGGTAGGCCATTTGCCGGGGAGCTGTTTTTT. Its translation: CASSLEIARGRPFAGELFF.